The entry that follows covers one T cell receptor beta chain sequence. The antigen it binds to is not known. No base quality values were provided; no much bigger clone lies one nucleotide off. All of the isolated RNA was reverse transcribed with the High Capacity cDNA Reverse Transcription Kit, so expressed TCRB transcripts were sequenced. Deep immunoSEQ sequencing was performed on naive, central memory and regulatory T cell samples, with an average of about 4 million total reads per sample. Sorted cells were lysed in RLT buffer, and RNA was extracted using DNase-treated RNeasy Micro or Mini kits according to cell number. Each cell subset was processed separately to prevent cross-contamination, with patient and healthy donor samples processed together. TCRB sequences were amplified from cDNA with the immunoSEQ multiplex PCR, producing 87-bp fragments spanning the CDR3 region. The amplicons were sequenced using the Illumina HiSeq platform. As for the authors' bioinformatics: PCR bias was computationally corrected using synthetic template baselines, reads within Hamming distance 2 were collapsed, and singletons that could not be merged were discarded. Reads were aligned to IMGT to assign V, D and J genes, CDR3 length, and insertions or deletions at six rearrangement sites. Within each subset, clonotype counts were normalized to sorted cell number, after which true diversity and Gini coefficients were computed with the tcR R package. The overlap coefficient, calculated on TCRB nucleotide sequences, was used to measure repertoire sharing. Out-of-frame TCRB sequences from naive cells were analyzed as a proxy for the pre-selection repertoire. Imported from immuneACCESS, the table was reduced by TCRdb to in-frame sequences with V and J called. These copies leave out some clones; in studies compared against another copy, an unresolved V gene accounts for under half, and the cause of the remainder is not known. V, J and clone size are those of that table, while D and trimming were read from the DNA. Recorded for this sample are 250,000 to 300,000 clones; roughly 25% of them occurred a single time. The ten largest clones capture about 0.012% of the sample.

The data are from a study of beta chain features in type 1 diabetes (dated by TCRdb to the late 2010s). For the wider study: No differences in mean age, gender distribution, total cell number or subset yield were found between patients and healthy donors. Naive and central memory subsets were obtained from all 30 or so donors, but regulatory and stem cell-like memory subsets were isolated from only 8 patients and 8 healthy donors. Across all samples, around 99 million sorted cells were examined, and cell number per subset correlated strongly with RNA yield. In the study, recently diagnosed type 1 diabetes patients and matched healthy donors were compared on the TCRB repertoires of their sorted circulating CD4+ T cell subsets. Overall study outcomes, separate from this receptor: Because cDNA was sequenced instead of genomic DNA, activated cells with high expression could be over-represented, although the groups did not differ in activation or CD3 levels. HLA sub-analyses involved small numbers of individuals, so any influence of HLA type on TCRB rearrangement remained unresolved. A moderate but significant shortening of TCRB CDR3 length was observed in type 1 diabetes patients in all four CD4+ subsets. Naive, central memory and regulatory TCRB repertoires appeared to be more alike among patients than among healthy donors. At VDJ recombination sites, type 1 diabetes patients had fewer insertions and more deleted nucleotides, which implies abnormalities in thymic rearrangement. PCR might favor shorter templates, but patient and control samples were amplified and corrected together, so any skew would affect both groups equally.

From cysteine to phenylalanine, the CDR3 is 15 amino acids long. Kept here is only the CDR3 DNA, which spans 45 bases and is read in frame from base 1. V is cut by 0 bases and J by 8 bases, and the space between the germline ends is 14 bases. From a lookup of the germline V gene, CDR1 and CDR2 are MGHRA and YSYEKL. From each donor, a single peripheral blood sample of about 110 mL on average was drawn into heparinised tubes. A BD FACSAria II and a panel including CD45RO, CCR7, CD25, CD127, CD95 and CD27 were used to sort naive, central memory, regulatory and stem cell-like memory CD4+ T cells. Purity was above 98% for every sorted population. PBMCs were isolated right away by Lymphoprep density gradient centrifugation and were stained directly, without culture. To minimize batch effects, samples were stained and sorted in pairs, one healthy donor with one patient per experiment.

What was sequenced was naive CD4+ T cells from blood. The cell subset or site label on this specimen signifies: true naive CD4+ T cells. The chain employs TRBV4-1 and TRBJ2-4; tentative D gene TRBD2, with 6 bases matching. The TCR sequence derives from a woman aged 30 to 39 with type 1 diabetes. The DNA is as follows: TGCGCCAGCAGCCAAGAAGGACTCAGGAGGGACATTCAGTACTTC. It specifies CASSQEGLRRDIQYF.